This is a list of T cell receptor beta chains from one sample in a study of blood T cell repertoires in COVID-19. Method: immunoSEQ multiplex PCR; TCRdb's copy keeps in-frame clones and lacks some. Of 25,000 to 30,000 clones in the sample, over 85% were seen once. What was sequenced was peripheral blood. The receptors were gathered from a human donor in a cohort sampled during active COVID-19. Each CDR3 is given with its conserved first and last residue. A D gene is named only where the DNA matches it firmly. Clone size appears in some rows only: once, few, many, or a class for an expanded clone.

j_call,d_call,v_call,clone_size,cdr3_nt,cdr3_aa
TRBJ1-4,.,TRBV2,once,TGTGCCAGCAGGCGGGGCAATGGAGAAAAACTGTTTTTT,CASRRGNGEKLFF
TRBJ2-7,TRBD2,TRBV7-9,few,TGTGCCAGCTCCGGGACTAGCTCGTACTTC,CASSGTSSYF
TRBJ2-7,.,TRBV7-9,.,TGTGCCAGCAGCCCGGGACTCCTGACCTACGAGCAGTACTTC,CASSPGLLTYEQYF
TRBJ2-4,TRBD1,TRBV7-8,.,TGTGCCAGCAGCAGAGGGACAGGGGCAAACATTCAGTACTTC,CASSRGTGANIQYF
TRBJ2-7,.,TRBV5-6,.,TGTGCCAGCAGCGTCGGGAGCTACGAGCAGTACTTC,CASSVGSYEQYF
TRBJ1-2,TRBD1,TRBV5-6,.,TGTGCCAGCAGCTTAGCCGGACAGGCCAGGGATGGCTACACCTTC,CASSLAGQARDGYTF
TRBJ2-3,TRBD2,TRBV3-1/TRBV3-2,.,TGTGCCAGCAGCCGGACTAGCGGGGAAACAGATACGCAGTATTTT,CASSRTSGETDTQYF
TRBJ2-5,.,TRBV28,.,TGTGCCAGCAGGTCTCAAGAGACCCAGTACTTC,CASRSQETQYF
TRBJ2-7,TRBD1,TRBV5-1,.,TGCGCCAGCAGCTTACCGGGACAGGGTCACGAGCAGTACTTC,CASSLPGQGHEQYF
TRBJ2-1,TRBD2,TRBV3-1/TRBV3-2,.,TGTGCCAGCAGCCAAGGGAGCGGGGGGGCAAGGTATGAGCAGTTCTTC,CASSQGSGGARYEQFF
TRBJ2-1,TRBD2,TRBV5-5,.,TGTGCCAGCAGTGGGGGTGGGGCTGAGACGGGACTAGCTGAGAATGAGCAGTTCTTC,CASSGGGAETGLAENEQFF
TRBJ2-5,TRBD1,TRBV10-1,.,TGCGCCAGCAGTCCGGGACAGGCCGAAGAGACCCAGTACTTC,CASSPGQAEETQYF
TRBJ2-5,TRBD1,TRBV10-3,.,TGTGCCATCAGTGAGTCGACAGGGGCGAAAGAGACCCAGTACTTC,CAISESTGAKETQYF
TRBJ1-1,.,TRBV24-1,.,TGTGCCACCAGTGATCCCACCGGGGGGTCTGAAGCTTTCTTT,CATSDPTGGSEAFF
TRBJ1-6,.,TRBV25-1,.,TGTGCCAGCAGTGAATCTCGGTATTCACCCCTCCACTTT,CASSESRYSPLHF
TRBJ2-5,TRBD1,TRBV2,once,TGTGCCAGCAGCTCCCGGGACAGCCAAGAGACCCAGTACTTC,CASSSRDSQETQYF
TRBJ2-7,.,TRBV19,.,TGTGCCAGTAATGAAGGGGCCGAGCACGAGCAGTACTTC,CASNEGAEHEQYF
TRBJ2-5,TRBD2,TRBV3-1/TRBV3-2,.,TGTGCCAGCAGCCAAGATGCCCGGGAGGAAGAGACCCAGTACTTC,CASSQDAREEETQYF
TRBJ2-1,TRBD2,TRBV11-2,.,TGTGCCAGCAGCTTGGGACTAGCGGGGGGGCAGCAGTTCTTC,CASSLGLAGGQQFF
TRBJ2-5,.,TRBV7-9,few,TGTGCCAGCAGCTTAGCATCAACGGGGGAGACCCAGTACTTC,CASSLASTGETQYF
TRBJ1-4,.,TRBV2,.,TGTGCCAGCCAATCACGGGGTAATGAAAAACTGTTTTTT,CASQSRGNEKLFF
TRBJ1-2,TRBD1,TRBV6-5,.,TGTGCCAGCAGTCAATACAGGGGGCAAGGCTACACCTTC,CASSQYRGQGYTF
TRBJ2-7,.,TRBV20-1,.,TGCAGTGCTAGTAAGACTAGACCTTACGAGCAGTACTTC,CSASKTRPYEQYF
TRBJ2-7,.,TRBV6-5,.,TGTGCCAGCAGTTATCCTAGTGGGGGGGAGCAGTACTTC,CASSYPSGGEQYF
TRBJ2-3,TRBD2,TRBV7-8,.,TGTGCCAGCAGCCCTGGCGGGGGGCTGGGCACAGATACGCAGTATTTT,CASSPGGGLGTDTQYF
TRBJ2-1,TRBD2,TRBV2,.,TGTGCCAGCAGTGAAAGCGGGAGTATTAATGAGCAGTTCTTC,CASSESGSINEQFF
TRBJ1-1,.,TRBV29-1,.,TGCAGCGTGCGACAGTCTGAAGCTTTCTTT,CSVRQSEAFF
TRBJ2-3,.,TRBV5-1,.,TGCGCCAGCGGCGACAGTACAGATACGCAGTATTTT,CASGDSTDTQYF
TRBJ2-5,.,TRBV24-1,.,TGTGCCACCAGTGATCCGACTAGACAAGGGGAGACCCAGTACTTC,CATSDPTRQGETQYF
TRBJ2-2,.,TRBV4-1,once,TGCGCCAGCAGCCAAGAGCAGGGTGAGGCCGGGGAGCTGTTTTTT,CASSQEQGEAGELFF
TRBJ2-1,TRBD2,TRBV28,once,TGTGCCAGCAGTCCCACGGAGGGACTAGCGGGATACAATGAGCAGTTCTTC,CASSPTEGLAGYNEQFF
TRBJ1-1,.,TRBV5-4,.,TGTGCCAGCAGCTTGAGGCAGGGTGCTGAAGCTTTCTTT,CASSLRQGAEAFF
TRBJ2-1,TRBD2,TRBV5-5,.,TGTGCCAGCAGCTTGGCGGGAGGGCCTCCAGGCAATGAGCAGTTCTTC,CASSLAGGPPGNEQFF
TRBJ1-5,TRBD1,TRBV2,.,TGTGCCAGCAGTGAAGTGGCACAGGGGGGTCAGCCCCAGCATTTT,CASSEVAQGGQPQHF
TRBJ2-3,TRBD2,TRBV3-1/TRBV3-2,.,TGTGCCAGCAGCCACTTAGCGGGGGGCCGGTTTACGCAGTATTTT,CASSHLAGGRFTQYF
TRBJ1-1,TRBD1,TRBV7-9,.,TGTGCCAGCAGTCGAGGAGGACAGGGGGCGCTGGCCTATGAAGCTTTCTTT,CASSRGGQGALAYEAFF
TRBJ2-3,TRBD2,TRBV6-1,.,TGTGCCAGCAGTGGTACGACTAGCGGGAGGGAGGCAGATACGCAGTATTTT,CASSGTTSGREADTQYF
TRBJ2-1,.,TRBV20-1,.,TGCAGTGCTCTCCGGGAGAATGAGCAGTTCTTC,CSALRENEQFF
TRBJ2-1,TRBD2,TRBV2,.,TGTGCCAGCAACCCTAGCGGGCCTGGGAATGAGCAGTTCTTC,CASNPSGPGNEQFF
TRBJ1-2,.,TRBV7-9,few,TGTGCCAGCAGCTTACCAGGATTTCGGGGCTACACCTTC,CASSLPGFRGYTF
TRBJ2-7,TRBD1,TRBV6-5,.,TGTGCCAGCAGGGACAGGGGAGGCACCTACGAGCAGTACTTC,CASRDRGGTYEQYF
TRBJ1-6,TRBD1,TRBV27,.,TGTGCCAGCAGTTGGGGACAGGGTTTTTCACCCCTCCACTTT,CASSWGQGFSPLHF
TRBJ2-7,TRBD1,TRBV6-5,.,TGTGCCAGCAGTTCCCCTCTTGACAGGGGTCGTGACGAGCAGTACTTC,CASSSPLDRGRDEQYF
TRBJ1-2,.,TRBV3-1/TRBV3-2,.,TGTGCCAGCAGCCTACATCCCTCTAACTATGGCTACACCTTC,CASSLHPSNYGYTF
TRBJ2-7,TRBD2,TRBV11-2,.,TGTGCCAGCAGCTTAGATGCTAGCGGGGTGTACGAGCAGTACTTC,CASSLDASGVYEQYF
TRBJ2-1,.,TRBV5-6,.,TGTGCCAGCAGCTTTGGCACTAACCCGGGGAATGAGCAGTTCTTC,CASSFGTNPGNEQFF